The present T cell receptor beta chain was sequenced within a study of tumor-infiltrating lymphocytes in primary liver carcinoma. Study as a whole: Staging of the tumors gave T1-T3 N0M0, with widths of about 4 to 10 cm. Overall study findings and caveats: The difference in top-250-clone fraction between tumors and blood was significant, favoring tumors (p = 0.039).

A primer in the constant region served to generate TCR beta cDNA from 500 ng of total RNA. Three rounds of nested multiplex PCR with slightly modified ARM-PCR produced TCR beta libraries. TCRdb processed the multiplex PCR reads anew with MiXCR; each CDR3 protein has one entry. The table has about 320,000 distinct CDR3 sequences, 50% to 70% seen once. The researchers obtained blood RNA from unsorted whole blood and also extracted germline DNA. Chronic HBV infection was present in the patients, who were treatment-naive. In regard to this clonotype: Its antigen is unidentified.

Sequenced material: peripheral blood. The source is a middle-aged man with primary liver carcinoma and hepatitis B virus infection.

The CDR3 region is CASNGWGYQPQHF. The CDR3 DNA reads TGCGCCAGCAACGGCTGGGGGTATCAGCCCCAGCATTTT. This chain links TRBV10-2 with TRBJ1-5; maybe TRBD1 (5 bases). V lost 7 bases, J lost 5 bases, and 12 bases lay in between. CDR1 and CDR2 (germline): WSHSY, SAAADI. This CDR3 region has 13 residues.